A single sample gave rise to the 11 T cell receptor beta chains below, sequenced in a study of CD8 T cells in ankylosing spondylitis. One entry per CDR3 protein results from TCRdb running MiXCR on the 5' RACE reads. In the table there are about 96,000 distinct CDR3 sequences, around 10% of which are singletons. The sample comprised blood, either unsorted or a sorted T cell fraction (not recorded which). These receptors all stem from a male donor with ankylosing spondylitis or in good health (not recorded which).

About this clonotype: Just one base apart from a much larger clone, this may be a read error. The rearrangement joins TRBV4-1 to TRBJ2-2; D possibly corresponds to TRBD1 (6 bases). CDR1 and CDR2 (germline): MGHRA, YSYEKL. The CDR3 covers 14 residues. CDR3 in DNA: TGCGCCAGCAGACCAGGGGTAGTCACCGGGGAGCCGTTTTTT. Amino acids: CASRPGVVTGEPFF.

This clonotype was counted at least ten times. V and J are TRBV28 and TRBJ1-4, with D maybe TRBD1 (5 bases). Germline V lookup: CDR1 MDHEN, CDR2 SYDVKM. V lost 1 base, J lost 4 bases, and 13 bases lay in between. The CDR3 is 16 residues long. The CDR3, as DNA: TGTGCCAGCAGTTTATTTACCGGGGGTGTTAATGAAAAACTGTTTTTT. Amino acid sequence: CASSLFTGGVNEKLFF. The complete variable domain, with remaining parts taken from reference TRBV28 and TRBJ1-4, reads DVKVTQSSRYLVKRTGEKVFLECVQDMDHENMFWYRQDPGLGLRLIYFSYDVKMKEKGDIPEGYSVSREKKERFSLILESASTNQTSMYLCASSLFTGGVNEKLFFGSGTQLSVL.

In its sample, this clonotype was seen many times. V and J are TRBV15 and TRBJ2-3; no definite D call. Trimming pared 2 bases from V and 5 bases from J, leaving 11 bases between. Germline CDR1 LNHNV, CDR2 YYDKDF (reference sequence). The CDR3 is made up of 14 amino acids. The CDR3 DNA follows: TGTGCCACCAGCAGACATGATCGGTTAGATACGCAGTATTTT. Its translation: CATSRHDRLDTQYF.

Remarks on this clonotype: A much larger clone is a single base away; this may be a read error. The chain links TRBV7-2 to TRBJ2-2, with TRBD1 identical over 7 bases. The germline V gene encodes CDR1 SGHTA and CDR2 FQGNSA. This CDR3 spans 15 amino acids. The CDR3 here is CVSSPRQGGSGELFF. DNA of the CDR3: TGTGTCAGCAGCCCACGACAGGGTGGATCCGGGGAGCTGTTTTTT.

This clonotype was counted at least ten times. This chain connects TRBV27 to TRBJ1-1, with no clear D. Germline V CDR1 and CDR2: MNHEY, SMNVEV (reference sequence). The germline V and J ends were trimmed by 1 base and 8 bases, with 11 bases remaining between them. This CDR3 is 13 amino acids long. CDR3 coding DNA: TGTGCCAGCAGTTTATTAGGGCCCCGCGAAGCTTTCTTT. This sequence encodes CASSLLGPREAFF.

In its sample, this clonotype was seen a few times. The rearrangement uses TRBV29-1 and TRBJ2-2; D is unresolved. CDR1 is SQVTM, CDR2 ANQGSEA, per germline. V lost 4 bases, J lost 0 bases, and 12 bases lay in between. The CDR3 has 15 amino acids. The CDR3 reads CSVGLSRTNTGELFF. As DNA, the CDR3 is TGCAGCGTTGGACTCTCCAGAACGAACACCGGGGAGCTGTTTTTT.

This clonotype was counted between two and nine times. The chain links TRBV27 to TRBJ1-6; possible D gene TRBD1, 6 bases. CDR1 is MNHEY and CDR2 is SMNVEV in the germline V gene (reference sequence). This CDR3 contains 14 residues. The V and J ends lost 3 bases and 9 bases respectively, with 12 bases between them. For the CDR3, the DNA is TGTGCCAGCAGTTTCCAGGGGAAGGGTTCACCCCTCCACTTT. Translating gives CASSFQGKGSPLHF.

This clonotype appeared many times. The chain has TRBV12-3 or TRBV12-4 and TRBJ2-1, with a weak D call TRBD2 (6 bases). V was shortened by 7 bases and J by 0 bases, with 13 bases between the two germline ends. The CDR3 consists of 15 residues. For the CDR3, the DNA is TGTGCCAGCACCAGCGGGTTAAGCTCCTACAATGAGCAGTTCTTC. It is translated as CASTSGLSSYNEQFF.

This clonotype was counted ten times or more. The chain joins TRBV20-1 to TRBJ2-3; 7 nucleotides match TRBD2. Trimming took 4 bases from V and 0 from J; bases not matched to a gene: 4. The CDR3 consists of 14 residues. Germline CDR1 DFQATT, CDR2 SNEGSKA (reference sequence). The chain's CDR3 is CSANGGDSTDTQYF. The CDR3 nucleotides are TGCAGTGCTAATGGGGGGGATAGCACAGATACGCAGTATTTT.

The chain recombines TRBV3-1 with TRBJ1-5; 9 nucleotides align to TRBD1. V shed 1 base and J 6 bases; nucleotides not matched to a gene: 1. This CDR3 has 14 residues. CDR1 is LGHDT, CDR2 YNNKEL, per germline (reference sequence). This CDR3 reads CASSQGQGGQPQHF. CDR3 in DNA: TGTGCCAGCAGCCAAGGACAGGGGGGTCAGCCCCAGCATTTT. Full variable domain (outside the CDR3, taken from reference TRBV3-1 and TRBJ1-5): DTAVSQTPKYLVTQMGNDKSIKCEQNLGHDTMYWYKQDSKKFLKIMFSYNNKELIINETVPNRFSPKSPDKAHLNLHINSLELGDSAVYFCASSQGQGGQPQHFGDGTRLSIL.

For this clonotype: This could be a read error, since a much larger clone is one nucleotide away. The genes are TRBV7-8 and TRBJ1-3; no definite D call. In germline, CDR1 is SGHVS, CDR2 FQNEAQ. Trimming left V 1 base short and J 2 bases short, with 18 bases between. The CDR3 extends over 18 amino acids. The CDR3 region has the DNA TGTGCCAGCAGCTTAGGAGAGATGGTCGACACCACTGGAAACACCATATATTTT. Its protein product is CASSLGEMVDTTGNTIYF.